This T cell receptor (beta chain) was identified during a study of CD8+CD57+ T cells in acquired aplastic anemia. It was genomic DNA that served as the template for profiling TCR beta VDJ and CDR3. TCRdb re-analysed the reads in MiXCR, keeping a single row per CDR3 protein. Of 310,000 or so distinct CDR3 sequences listed, approximately 58% are singletons. Selection for sequencing was limited to patients who had shown CD8+CD57+ cell expansion by flow cytometry. Trimming shortened V by 3 bases and J by 2 bases, and 9 bases separated the two germline ends. This CDR3 contains 14 residues. The germline V gene encodes CDR1 LNHDA and CDR2 SQIVND (reference sequence).

The chain links TRBV19 to TRBJ2-3; D is undetermined. The sequencing input was sorted CD4+, CD8+, or CD8+CD57+ T cells (not recorded which) from PBMCs. The receptor's source is a human donor with aplastic anemia. CDR3 DNA: TGTGCCAGTAGTATGCAGCAATTCACAGATACGCAGTATTTT. This gives the protein CASSMQQFTDTQYF.